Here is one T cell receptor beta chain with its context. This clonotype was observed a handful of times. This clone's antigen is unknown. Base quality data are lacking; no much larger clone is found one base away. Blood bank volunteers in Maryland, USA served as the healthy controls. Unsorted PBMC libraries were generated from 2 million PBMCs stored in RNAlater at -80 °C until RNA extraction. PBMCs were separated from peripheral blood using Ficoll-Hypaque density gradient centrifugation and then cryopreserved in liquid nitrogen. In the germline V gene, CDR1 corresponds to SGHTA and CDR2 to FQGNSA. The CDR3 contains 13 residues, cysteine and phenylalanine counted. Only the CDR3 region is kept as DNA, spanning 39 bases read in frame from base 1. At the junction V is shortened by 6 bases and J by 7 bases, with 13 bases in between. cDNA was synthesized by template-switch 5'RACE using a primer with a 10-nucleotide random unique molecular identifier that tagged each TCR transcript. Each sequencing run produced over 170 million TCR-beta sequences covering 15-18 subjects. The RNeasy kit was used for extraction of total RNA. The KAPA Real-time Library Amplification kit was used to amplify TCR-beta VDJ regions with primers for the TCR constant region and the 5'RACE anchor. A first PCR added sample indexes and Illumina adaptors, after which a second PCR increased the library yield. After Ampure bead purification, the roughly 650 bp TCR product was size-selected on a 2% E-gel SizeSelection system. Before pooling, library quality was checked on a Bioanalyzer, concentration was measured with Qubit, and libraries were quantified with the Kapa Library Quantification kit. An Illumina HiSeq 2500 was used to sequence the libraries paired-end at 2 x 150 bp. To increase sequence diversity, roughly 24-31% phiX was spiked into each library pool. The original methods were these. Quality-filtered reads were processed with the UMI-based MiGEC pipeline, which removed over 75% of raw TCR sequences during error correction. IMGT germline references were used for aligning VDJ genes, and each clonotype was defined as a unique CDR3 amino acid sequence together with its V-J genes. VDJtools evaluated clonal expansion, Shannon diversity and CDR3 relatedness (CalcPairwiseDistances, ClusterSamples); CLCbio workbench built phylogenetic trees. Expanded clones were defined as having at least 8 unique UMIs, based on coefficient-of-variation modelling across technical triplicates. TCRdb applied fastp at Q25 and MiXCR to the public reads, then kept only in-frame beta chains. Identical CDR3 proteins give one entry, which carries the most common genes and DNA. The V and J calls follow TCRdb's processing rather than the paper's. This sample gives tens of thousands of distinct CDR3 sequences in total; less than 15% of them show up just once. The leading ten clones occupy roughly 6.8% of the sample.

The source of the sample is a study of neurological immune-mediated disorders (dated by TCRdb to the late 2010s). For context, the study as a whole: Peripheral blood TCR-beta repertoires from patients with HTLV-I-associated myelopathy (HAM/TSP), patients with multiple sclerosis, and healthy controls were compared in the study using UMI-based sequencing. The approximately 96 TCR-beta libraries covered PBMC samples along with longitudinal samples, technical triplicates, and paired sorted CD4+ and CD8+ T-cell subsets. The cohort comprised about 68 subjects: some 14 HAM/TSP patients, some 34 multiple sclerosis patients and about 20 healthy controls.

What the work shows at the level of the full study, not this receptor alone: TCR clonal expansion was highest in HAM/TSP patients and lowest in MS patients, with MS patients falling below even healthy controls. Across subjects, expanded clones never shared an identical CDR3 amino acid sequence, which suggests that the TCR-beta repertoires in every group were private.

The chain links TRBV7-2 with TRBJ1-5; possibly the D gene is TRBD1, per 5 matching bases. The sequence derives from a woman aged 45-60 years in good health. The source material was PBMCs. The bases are TGTGCCAGCAGTGGGGCCGATTGGCAGCCCCAGCATTTT. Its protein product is CASSGADWQPQHF.